This T cell receptor beta chain derives from a study of blood T cell repertoires in COVID-19. Study-wide context: Whether acute or convalescent, the COVID-19 samples came from the United States, Italy and Spain.

Participant age was roughly 18 to 90 years, and participants resided in 25 or so US areas. Categorization into cohorts depended on clinical history that participants reported. The CDR3 totals 12 residues. In germline, CDR1 is SQVTM, CDR2 ANQGSEA. With 6 bases clipped from V and 0 bases from J, the junction kept 2 bases outside the gene matches. The data were produced by immunoSEQ multiplex PCR, yet TCRdb's version contains in-frame clones alone and is incomplete. The sample contains some 320,000 clones, approximately 89% of which appear only once. The V gene is TRBV29-1, the J gene TRBJ2-7; TRBD1 matches 7 bases. The sequence came from a woman in her thirties who had recovered from COVID-19. Source material: PBMCs or T cells enriched from blood (not recorded which). The CDR3 here is CSVGQISYEQYF. CDR3 DNA sequence: TGCAGCGTGGGACAGATCTCCTACGAGCAGTACTTC.